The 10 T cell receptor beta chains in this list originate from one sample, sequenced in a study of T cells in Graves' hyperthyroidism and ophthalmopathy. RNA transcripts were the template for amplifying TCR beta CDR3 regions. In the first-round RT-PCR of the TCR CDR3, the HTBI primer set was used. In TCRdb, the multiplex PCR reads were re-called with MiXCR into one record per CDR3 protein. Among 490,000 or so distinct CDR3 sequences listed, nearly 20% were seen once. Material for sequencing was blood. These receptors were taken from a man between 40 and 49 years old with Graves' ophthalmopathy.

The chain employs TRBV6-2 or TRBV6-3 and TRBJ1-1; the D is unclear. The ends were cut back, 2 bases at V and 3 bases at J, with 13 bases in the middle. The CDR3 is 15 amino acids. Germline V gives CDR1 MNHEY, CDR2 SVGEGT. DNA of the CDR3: TGTGCCAGCAGTTACCGACTTCACGGCGACACTGAAGCTTTCTTT. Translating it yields CASSYRLHGDTEAFF.

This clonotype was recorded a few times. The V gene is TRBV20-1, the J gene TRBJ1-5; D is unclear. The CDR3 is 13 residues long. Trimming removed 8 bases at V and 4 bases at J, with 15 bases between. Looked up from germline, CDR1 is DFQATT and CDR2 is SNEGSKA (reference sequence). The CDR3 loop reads CSTHQAGNQPQHF. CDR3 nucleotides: TGCAGTACGCACCAGGCGGGGAATCAGCCCCAGCATTTT.

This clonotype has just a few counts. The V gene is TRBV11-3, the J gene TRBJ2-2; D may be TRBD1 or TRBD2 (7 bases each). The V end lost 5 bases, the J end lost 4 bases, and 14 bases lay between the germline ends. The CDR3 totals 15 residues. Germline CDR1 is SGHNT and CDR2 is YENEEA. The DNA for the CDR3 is TGTGCCAGCAGCCACAGGGGAGGGAGCACCGGGGAGCTGTTTTTT. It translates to CASSHRGGSTGELFF.

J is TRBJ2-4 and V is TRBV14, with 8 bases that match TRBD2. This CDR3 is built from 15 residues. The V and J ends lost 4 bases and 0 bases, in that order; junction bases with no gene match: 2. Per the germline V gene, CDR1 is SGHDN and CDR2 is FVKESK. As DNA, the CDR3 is TGTGCCAGCAGCCGTAGCGGGGTAGCCAAAAACATTCAGTACTTC. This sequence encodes CASSRSGVAKNIQYF.

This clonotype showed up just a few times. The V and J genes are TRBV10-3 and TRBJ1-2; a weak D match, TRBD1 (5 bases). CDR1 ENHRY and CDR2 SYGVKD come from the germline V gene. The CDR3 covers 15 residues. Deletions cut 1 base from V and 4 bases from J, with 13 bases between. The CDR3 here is CAISELMGDSYGYTF. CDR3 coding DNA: TGTGCCATCAGTGAGTTGATGGGGGATAGCTATGGCTACACCTTC.

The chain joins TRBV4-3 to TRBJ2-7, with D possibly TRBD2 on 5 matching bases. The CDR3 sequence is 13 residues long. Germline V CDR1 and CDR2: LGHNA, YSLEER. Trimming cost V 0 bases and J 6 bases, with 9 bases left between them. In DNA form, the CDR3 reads TGCGCCAGCAGCCAAGAACAAGGAGGCGAGCAGTACTTC. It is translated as CASSQEQGGEQYF.

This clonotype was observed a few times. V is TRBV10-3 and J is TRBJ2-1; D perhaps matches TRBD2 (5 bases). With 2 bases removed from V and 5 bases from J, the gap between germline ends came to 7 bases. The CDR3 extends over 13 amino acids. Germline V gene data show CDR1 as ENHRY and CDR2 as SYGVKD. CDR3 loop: CAISEGRDNEQFF. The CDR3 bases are TGTGCCATCAGTGAGGGGCGGGACAATGAGCAGTTCTTC.

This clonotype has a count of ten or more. The CDR3 here is CAISEPHSTGDYGYTF. CDR3 DNA: TGTGCCATCAGTGAGCCTCATTCGACAGGGGACTATGGCTACACCTTC. This chain connects TRBV10-3 to TRBJ1-2; 8 bases map to TRBD1. Germline assignment: CDR1 ENHRY and CDR2 SYGVKD. The CDR3 consists of 16 residues. The trim removed 2 bases at V and 3 bases at J, leaving 8 bases unmatched.

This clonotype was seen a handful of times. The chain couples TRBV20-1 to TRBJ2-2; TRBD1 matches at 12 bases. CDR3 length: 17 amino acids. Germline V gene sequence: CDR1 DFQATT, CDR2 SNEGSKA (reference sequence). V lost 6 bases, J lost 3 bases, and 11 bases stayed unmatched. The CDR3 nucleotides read TGCAGTGCCAAAAGCCGGGACAGGGGGCGCTACACCGGGGAGCTGTTTTTT. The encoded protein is CSAKSRDRGRYTGELFF.

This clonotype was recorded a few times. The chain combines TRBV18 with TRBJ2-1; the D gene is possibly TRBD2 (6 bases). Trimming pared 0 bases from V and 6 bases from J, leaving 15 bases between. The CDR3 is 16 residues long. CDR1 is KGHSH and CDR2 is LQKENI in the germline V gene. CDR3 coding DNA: TGTGCCAGCTCACCACCGGATCGAGCGGGCAGCAATGAGCAGTTCTTC. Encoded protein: CASSPPDRAGSNEQFF.